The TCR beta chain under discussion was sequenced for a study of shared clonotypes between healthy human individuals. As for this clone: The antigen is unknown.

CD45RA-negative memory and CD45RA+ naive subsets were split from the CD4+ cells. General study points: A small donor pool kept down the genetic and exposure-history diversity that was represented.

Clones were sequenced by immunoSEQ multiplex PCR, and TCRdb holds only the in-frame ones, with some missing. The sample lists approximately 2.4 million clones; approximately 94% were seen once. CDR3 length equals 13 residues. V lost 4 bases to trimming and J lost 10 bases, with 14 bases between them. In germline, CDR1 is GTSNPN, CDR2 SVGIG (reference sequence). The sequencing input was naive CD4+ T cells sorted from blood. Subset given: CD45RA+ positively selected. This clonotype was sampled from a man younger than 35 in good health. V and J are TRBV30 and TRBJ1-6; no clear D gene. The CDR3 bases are TGTGCCTGGACGGCCAATCAAAACTCACCCCTCCACTTT. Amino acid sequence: CAWTANQNSPLHF.